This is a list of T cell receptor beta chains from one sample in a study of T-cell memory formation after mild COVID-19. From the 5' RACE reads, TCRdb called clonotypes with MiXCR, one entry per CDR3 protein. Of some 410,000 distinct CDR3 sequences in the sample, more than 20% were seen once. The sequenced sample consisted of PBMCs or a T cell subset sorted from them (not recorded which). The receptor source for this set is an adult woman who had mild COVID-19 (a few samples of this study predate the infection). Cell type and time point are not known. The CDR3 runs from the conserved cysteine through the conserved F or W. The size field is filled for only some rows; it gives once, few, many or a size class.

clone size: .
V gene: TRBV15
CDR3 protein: CAFLGGSYNEQFF

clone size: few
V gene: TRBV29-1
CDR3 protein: CSVESAEDGYTF

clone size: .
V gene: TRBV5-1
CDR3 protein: CASSLVRSGIHEQYF

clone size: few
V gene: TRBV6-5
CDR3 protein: CASKSATLHEQYF

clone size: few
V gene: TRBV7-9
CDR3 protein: CASSSRRGRLYEQYF

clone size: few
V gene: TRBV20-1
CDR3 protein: CSARFERFSSPQYF

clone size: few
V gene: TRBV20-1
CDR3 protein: CSARGVTAYEQYF

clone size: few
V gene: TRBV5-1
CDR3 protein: CASSSQPRQGRSGNEKLFF

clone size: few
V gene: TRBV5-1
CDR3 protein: CASSLQGAEETQYF

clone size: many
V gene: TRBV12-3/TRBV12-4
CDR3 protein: CASSLGQTYSYEQYF

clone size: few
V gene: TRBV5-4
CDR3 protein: CASSSRTSDQETQYF

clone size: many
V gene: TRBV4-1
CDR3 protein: CASSQGAGPNYGYTF

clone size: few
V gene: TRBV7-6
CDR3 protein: CASSSRLAGNWETQYF

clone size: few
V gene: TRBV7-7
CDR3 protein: CASSPDWAGGQNEQFF

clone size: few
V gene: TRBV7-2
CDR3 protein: CASSLVASGRAETQYF

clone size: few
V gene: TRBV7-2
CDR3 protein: CASSPRDRGYTEAFF

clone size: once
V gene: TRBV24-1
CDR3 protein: CATSDSVSGRADEQFF

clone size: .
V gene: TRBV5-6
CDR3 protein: CASSPQGIGAFF

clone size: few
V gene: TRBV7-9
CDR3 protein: CASSVKQGAYNEQFF

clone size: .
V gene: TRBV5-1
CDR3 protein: CASSAKITGSGGYTF

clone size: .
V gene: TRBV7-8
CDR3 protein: CASSFGVGMEEQYF

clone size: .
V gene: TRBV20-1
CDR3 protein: CSATTETEAFF